The rows below give T cell receptor beta chains drawn from one sample of a study of monozygotic twins with cystic fibrosis. TCRdb's copy holds only in-frame clones and misses some; the assay was immunoSEQ multiplex PCR. The data show around 10,000 clones, with roughly 97% seen just once and about 0.8% held by the top ten. The source material was blood. These receptors were taken from a boy aged 5-17 years with cystic fibrosis. The CDR3 runs from the conserved cysteine through the conserved F or W. D genes are given only for firm matches. Rows give clone size only sometimes, using once, few, many, or a class for an expanded clone.

cdr3_aa,cdr3_nt,clone_size,j_call,v_call,d_call
CASQSVRVNRGEAFF,TGTGCCAGCCAAAGCGTCAGGGTAAATAGGGGTGAAGCTTTCTTT,-,TRBJ1-1,TRBV6-5,-
CASSRLGLAGVGQYF,TGTGCCAGCAGCCGACTGGGTCTAGCGGGAGTTGGGCAGTACTTC,-,TRBJ2-7,TRBV7-9,TRBD2
CASSLDSRFPQHF,TGCGCCAGCAGCTTGGACAGCCGTTTTCCCCAGCATTTT,-,TRBJ1-5,TRBV5-1,-
CASRVKIPGTGDTYEQYF,TGCGCCAGCAGAGTCAAAATCCCAGGGACAGGAGATACCTACGAGCAGTACTTC,-,TRBJ2-7,TRBV23-1,TRBD1
CASSESRTNTGELFF,TGTGCCAGCAGTGAATCTAGGACGAACACCGGGGAGCTGTTTTTT,-,TRBJ2-2,TRBV2,-
CASSLASTGTQYF,TGTGCCAGCAGCTTAGCCAGTACAGGGACCCAGTACTTC,-,TRBJ2-5,TRBV7-9,-
CASSLVSDGQPQHF,TGTGCCAGCAGCTTGGTTTCAGACGGTCAGCCCCAGCATTTT,-,TRBJ1-5,TRBV5-6,-
CASSPDRENYEQYF,TGTGCCAGCTCACCGGACAGGGAGAACTACGAGCAGTACTTC,-,TRBJ2-7,TRBV18,TRBD1
CASSPGLGGEEQYF,TGTGCCAGCAGTCCGGGACTAGGGGGAGAAGAGCAGTACTTC,few,TRBJ2-7,TRBV6-5,TRBD2
CASSGVIVAGVDTQYF,TGTGCCAGCAGTGGGGTGATAGTAGCGGGGGTAGATACGCAGTATTTT,-,TRBJ2-3,TRBV2,TRBD2
CASTPDVSYEQYF,TGTGCCAGCACTCCTGACGTATCCTACGAGCAGTACTTC,once,TRBJ2-7,TRBV7-9,-
CAGPRLLWEEQYF,TGTGCCGGACCTCGACTGCTTTGGGAAGAGCAGTACTTC,-,TRBJ2-7,TRBV30,-
CASSPGQGYEGYTF,TGTGCCAGCAGCCCGGGACAGGGCTATGAGGGCTACACCTTC,-,TRBJ1-2,TRBV7-2,TRBD1
CASSRTGARIGYTF,TGTGCCAGCAGCCGAACAGGGGCGCGGATCGGCTACACCTTC,once,TRBJ1-2,TRBV6-5,TRBD1
CASSQGVEGNTGELFF,TGCGCCAGCAGCCAAGGGGTAGAGGGGAACACCGGGGAGCTGTTTTTT,once,TRBJ2-2,TRBV4-1,-
CASSSTGGINQPQHF,TGTGCCAGCAGCTCTACAGGGGGCATCAATCAGCCCCAGCATTTT,-,TRBJ1-5,TRBV14,TRBD1
CASSEDSASSYEQYF,TGTGCCAGCAGTGAGGACTCGGCGAGCTCCTACGAGCAGTACTTC,-,TRBJ2-7,TRBV6-1,-
CSVYPQGAYGYTF,TGCAGCGTTTATCCACAGGGGGCCTATGGCTACACCTTC,-,TRBJ1-2,TRBV29-1,TRBD1
CASSWEGLYGYTF,TGTGCCAGCAGTTGGGAAGGGCTCTATGGCTACACCTTC,-,TRBJ1-2,TRBV6-1,-
CASSISGAPFYEQYF,TGTGCCAGTAGTATATCGGGGGCTCCTTTTTACGAGCAGTACTTC,-,TRBJ2-7,TRBV19,-
CASSLYRDYSGYTF,TGTGCCAGCAGCTTGTACAGGGACTACAGTGGCTACACCTTC,few,TRBJ1-2,TRBV5-6,-
CATLNEKLFF,TGTGCCACCTTGAATGAAAAACTGTTTTTT,-,TRBJ1-4,TRBV28,-